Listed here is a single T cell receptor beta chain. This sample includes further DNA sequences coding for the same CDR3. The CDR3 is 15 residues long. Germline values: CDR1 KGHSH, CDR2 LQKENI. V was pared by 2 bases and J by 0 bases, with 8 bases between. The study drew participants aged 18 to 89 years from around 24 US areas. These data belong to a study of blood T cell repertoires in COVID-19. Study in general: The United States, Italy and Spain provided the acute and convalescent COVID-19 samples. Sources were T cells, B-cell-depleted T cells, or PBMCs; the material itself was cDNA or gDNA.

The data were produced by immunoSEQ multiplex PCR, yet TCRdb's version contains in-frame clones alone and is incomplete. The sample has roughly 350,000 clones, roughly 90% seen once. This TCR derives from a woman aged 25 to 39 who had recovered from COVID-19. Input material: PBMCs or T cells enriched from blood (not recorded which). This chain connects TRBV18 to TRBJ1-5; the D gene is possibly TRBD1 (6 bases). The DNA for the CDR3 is TGTGCCAGCTCACCAACAGGGAATAGCAATCAGCCCCAGCATTTT. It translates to CASSPTGNSNQPQHF.